A single sample is the source of the 32 T cell receptor beta chains below, sequenced in a study of T cell repertoires in cytomegalovirus infection. TCRdb reprocessed the reads via MiXCR and lists one record per CDR3 protein. The sample comprises a few hundred thousand distinct CDR3 sequences, roughly a third of which are singletons, and roughly 17% rests with the top ten. The antigens for these receptors are not known. Sequences were derived from cultured PBMCs, sampled from culture after CMV antigen stimulation. The receptors were gathered from a human donor in good health (CMV status not recorded). Some clones in this sample may be carry-over from other donors' samples.

The chain uses TRBV19 and TRBJ2-1; 9 nucleotides align to TRBD1. The CDR3 has 16 amino acids. Germline CDR1 and CDR2: LNHDA and SQIVND (reference sequence). Losses at the gene ends were 3 bases for V and 3 bases for J; bases not matched to a gene: 6. CDR3 bases: TGTGCCAGTAGTATTCGAAGGGACAGGGTCTACAATGAGCAGTTCTTC. Its protein product is CASSIRRDRVYNEQFF.

The chain combines TRBV10-3 with TRBJ2-5, with 7 bases matching TRBD1. Germline V lookup: CDR1 ENHRY, CDR2 SYGVKD. The CDR3 is 13 amino acids. J was trimmed by 3 bases and V by 6 bases; bases with no gene match: 4. Here the CDR3 DNA reads TGTGCCATCAGCCAAGACAGGGAAGAGACCCAGTACTTC. Translating gives CAISQDREETQYF.

V gene TRBV11-2 combines with J gene TRBJ2-1, with 7 bases fitting TRBD2. V trimming: 7 bases; J trimming: 7 bases; junction bases outside the gene matches: 13. CDR3 length equals 15 residues. Per the germline V gene, CDR1 is SGHAT and CDR2 is FQNNGV. CDR3 in amino acids: CASTNPGVGGNEQFF. The CDR3 bases are TGTGCCAGCACTAATCCGGGGGTGGGAGGGAATGAGCAGTTCTTC.

V usage is TRBV7-8 and J usage is TRBJ1-5, with no clear D. V was pared by 1 base and J by 0 bases, with 7 bases between. This CDR3 is 15 amino acids long. The germline gives CDR1 SGHVS, CDR2 FQNEAQ. The CDR3 DNA sequence: TGTGCCAGCAGCTTAGTTGGCGCTAGCAATCAGCCCCAGCATTTT. Amino acids: CASSLVGASNQPQHF.

The CDR3 DNA sequence: TGTGCCAGCAGCTTATACCCTCTCGCTGGAGCGGGTGAGCAGTACTTC. Translating it yields CASSLYPLAGAGEQYF. This sequence joins TRBV7-2 and TRBJ2-7, with D maybe TRBD2 (6 bases). This CDR3 contains 16 residues. V was pared by 2 bases and J by 7 bases, with 21 bases between. Germline assignment: CDR1 SGHTA and CDR2 FQGNSA.

The genes are TRBV7-6 and TRBJ2-2; TRBD1 agrees at 10 bases. The CDR3 is 19 amino acids. From germline, CDR1 is SGHVS and CDR2 FNYEAQ. With 6 bases clipped from V and 6 bases from J, the junction kept 19 bases outside the gene matches. The CDR3 DNA sequence: TGTGCCAGCAGTGCCGGTGAGGTCCGGGGGACAGGGGTTCCCGGGGAGCTGTTTTTT. Protein sequence: CASSAGEVRGTGVPGELFF. The complete variable domain, with remaining parts taken from reference TRBV7-6 and TRBJ2-2, reads GAGVSQSPRYKVTKRGQDVALRCDPISGHVSLYWYRQALGQGPEFLTYFNYEAQQDKSGLPNDRFSAERPEGSISTLTIQRTEQRDSAMYRCASSAGEVRGTGVPGELFFGEGSRLTVL.

V gene TRBV29-1 combines with J gene TRBJ2-5; D perhaps matches TRBD2 (6 bases). Trimming took 4 bases from V and 9 from J, leaving 21 bases between them. From germline, CDR1 is SQVTM and CDR2 ANQGSEA. The CDR3 loop spans 14 amino acids. The CDR3 spells CSVASGGGTSAQYF. CDR3 DNA sequence: TGCAGCGTTGCCAGCGGAGGAGGGACCTCGGCCCAGTACTTC.

V is TRBV7-2 and J is TRBJ2-2; weak D call: TRBD2 (6 bases). The germline V gene encodes CDR1 SGHTA and CDR2 FQGNSA. The CDR3 has 14 residues. V was cut by 1 base and J by 4 bases, with 7 bases left in between. The CDR3 loop reads CASSLVAATGELFF. For the CDR3, the DNA is TGTGCCAGCAGCTTAGTAGCGGCCACCGGGGAGCTGTTTTTT.

This clonotype has just a few counts. This chain connects TRBV28 to TRBJ2-7; TRBD1 is a possible D gene (6 bases). Looked up from germline, CDR1 is MDHEN and CDR2 is SYDVKM. The CDR3 is 14 residues long. The V end was cut by 4 bases, the J end by 6 bases, with 16 bases between. The CDR3 sequence: CASSSGQTPSEQYF. Written as DNA, the CDR3 is TGTGCCAGCAGTTCCGGACAGACCCCCTCCGAGCAGTACTTC.

This clonotype appeared a few times. The chain carries TRBV11-2 and TRBJ2-7; possible D gene TRBD2, 7 bases. The CDR3 consists of 16 residues. Germline-derived CDR1 and CDR2 are SGHAT and FQNNGV. Trimming cost V 1 base and J 3 bases, with 16 bases left between them. CDR3: CASSLGGGALVYEQYF. CDR3 DNA: TGTGCCAGCAGCTTAGGGGGGGGGGCGTTGGTCTACGAGCAGTACTTC.

This clonotype was recorded a few times. The CDR3 is CASSWDGTSGRNTGELFF. The CDR3 region has the DNA TGCGCCAGCAGCTGGGACGGGACTAGCGGGAGGAACACCGGGGAGCTGTTTTTT. The chain recombines TRBV5-1 with TRBJ2-2, with 14 bases fitting TRBD2. Germline values: CDR1 SGHRS, CDR2 YFSETQ. This CDR3 contains 18 residues. V dropped 3 bases and J dropped 1; count of bases not matched to a gene: 5.

The count of this clonotype is one. The chain couples TRBV18 to TRBJ2-1, with 9 positions matching TRBD2. J was trimmed by 0 bases and V by 8 bases; bases with no gene match: 2. The CDR3 runs to 14 residues. Germline CDR1 reads KGHSH; CDR2 reads LQKENI. Here the CDR3 DNA reads TGTGCCAGCCTTAGCGGGAGCTCCTACAATGAGCAGTTCTTC. It is translated as CASLSGSSYNEQFF. Combining the CDR3 with reference TRBV18 and TRBJ2-1 gives the whole variable domain NAGVMQNPRHLVRRRGQEARLRCSPMKGHSHVYWYRQLPEEGLKFMVYLQKENIIDESGMPKERFSAEFPKEGPSILRIQQVVRGDSAAYFCASLSGSSYNEQFFGPGTRLTVL.

This clonotype was observed a few times. The chain carries TRBV6-8 and TRBJ2-2; tentatively, D is TRBD1 (6 bases). Germline values: CDR1 MNHGY, CDR2 SAAAGT. This CDR3 is built from 13 residues. The V gene lost 5 bases and the J gene lost 6 bases, with 10 bases spanning the gap. CDR3 in amino acids: CASSTQGSGELFF. For the CDR3, the DNA is TGTGCCAGCAGTACTCAGGGGTCCGGGGAGCTGTTTTTT.

CDR3 sequence reads: CASSRTRVNTEAFF. The CDR3 DNA is TGTGCCAGCAGTCGGACAAGAGTGAACACTGAAGCTTTCTTT. The chain is built from TRBV12-3 or TRBV12-4 and TRBJ1-1, with a weak D call TRBD1 (5 bases). Trimming pared 5 bases from V and 0 bases from J, leaving 10 bases between. This CDR3 comprises 14 residues.

The CDR3 DNA follows: TGTGCCAGCAGCGTAGGGACAGCCAATCAGCCCCAGCATTTT. Translating gives CASSVGTANQPQHF. The chain links TRBV9 to TRBJ1-5, with D perhaps TRBD1 (6 bases). Germline CDR1 and CDR2: SGDLS and YYNGEE. Trimming cost V 0 bases and J 3 bases, with 7 bases left between them. The CDR3 totals 14 residues.

This clonotype has a count of ten or more. The V call is TRBV7-2, the J call TRBJ1-1; 7 positions agree with TRBD1. CDR1 SGHTA and CDR2 FQGNSA come from the germline V gene. The CDR3 covers 15 residues. Unmatched junction bases numbered 10, after V lost 6 bases and J lost 3 bases. The DNA for the CDR3 is TGTGCCAGCAGACACCGGACAGGACTTTACACTGAAGCTTTCTTT. Its translation: CASRHRTGLYTEAFF.

This clonotype was seen a few times. J is TRBJ2-1 and V is TRBV19; 8 positions agree with TRBD2. Trimming at V came to 0 bases and at J to 3 bases, leaving 7 bases not matched to a gene. The CDR3 has 17 residues. CDR1 LNHDA and CDR2 SQIVND come from the germline V gene (reference sequence). The CDR3 nucleotides are TGTGCCAGTAGTATAGATCTTTCTAGCGGGTACTACAATGAGCAGTTCTTC. It yields the protein CASSIDLSSGYYNEQFF.

V and J are TRBV5-1 and TRBJ1-1; D is undetermined. Germline assignment: CDR1 SGHRS and CDR2 YFSETQ. The CDR3 totals 15 residues. Between the trimmed V and J ends, which lost 0 bases and 5 bases, there was a span of 14 bases. The CDR3: CASSLDVAGRTEAFF. CDR3 nucleotides: TGCGCCAGCAGCTTGGATGTTGCCGGGCGAACTGAAGCTTTCTTT. The full variable domain, completed using reference TRBV5-1 and TRBJ1-1, is KAGVTQTPRYLIKTRGQQVTLSCSPISGHRSVSWYQQTPGQGLQFLFEYFSETQRNKGNFPGRFSGRQFSNSRSEMNVSTLELGDSALYLCASSLDVAGRTEAFFGQGTRLTVV.

V and J are TRBV9 and TRBJ2-5; a possible D gene is TRBD2 (6 bases). The germline CDR1 and CDR2 sequences are SGDLS and YYNGEE. Trimming took 0 bases from V and 1 from J, leaving 10 bases between them. CDR3 length equals 15 residues. The CDR3 region is CASSVGGGGQETQYF. The CDR3 DNA follows: TGTGCCAGCAGCGTAGGTGGGGGAGGCCAAGAGACCCAGTACTTC.

There are a few counts of this clonotype. The V and J genes are TRBV19 and TRBJ2-1; TRBD2 agrees at 14 bases. CDR3 size: 17 residues. Germline V gene lookup returns CDR1 LNHDA and CDR2 SQIVND (reference sequence). The V gene end was trimmed by 6 bases and the J gene end by 2 bases; junction bases not matched to a gene: 6. In nucleotides, the CDR3 is TGTGCCAGTAGCGGGACTAGCGGGAGTATCCCCTACAATGAGCAGTTCTTC. Translating it yields CASSGTSGSIPYNEQFF.

The chain is built from TRBV27 and TRBJ2-3, with D perhaps being TRBD1 or TRBD2 (5 bases each). Trimming left V 7 bases short and J 2 bases short, with 16 bases between. This CDR3 is built from 15 residues. From germline, CDR1 is MNHEY and CDR2 SMNVEV (reference sequence). CDR3 nucleotide sequence: TGTGCCAGCAACCCCCGGGACGGGCCCACAGATACGCAGTATTTT. This codes for CASNPRDGPTDTQYF.

This chain uses TRBV20-1 with TRBJ1-6; 8 bases agree with TRBD1. CDR3 length: 15 amino acids. V was clipped by 5 bases and J by 9 bases; unmatched bases: 12. The germline V gene has CDR1 DFQATT and CDR2 SNEGSKA (reference sequence). The CDR3 loop reads CSAYIRGQGSSPLHF. The CDR3 bases are TGCAGTGCTTATATCAGGGGGCAAGGTAGTTCACCCCTCCACTTT.

The genes are TRBV7-8 and TRBJ2-7; D is undetermined. V was cut by 5 bases and J by 5 bases, with 19 bases left in between. CDR3 length equals 15 residues. Germline V gives CDR1 SGHVS, CDR2 FQNEAQ. CDR3 loop: CASSPQRDSFHEQYV. For the CDR3, the DNA is TGTGCCAGCAGCCCGCAAAGGGATTCCTTCCACGAGCAGTACGTC.

This sequence joins TRBV30 and TRBJ2-1; 9 bases are shared with TRBD2. The trim removed 3 bases at V and 4 bases at J, leaving 4 bases unmatched. Per germline, CDR1 GTSNPN and CDR2 SVGIG (reference sequence). The CDR3 consists of 14 residues. CDR3 amino acids: CAWRKLAGYNEQFF. CDR3 bases: TGTGCCTGGAGAAAACTAGCGGGTTACAATGAGCAGTTCTTC.

This clonotype occurred many times. The genes are TRBV7-2 and TRBJ1-1; 10 bases fit TRBD1. Losses at the gene ends were 5 bases for V and 8 bases for J; bases not matched to a gene: 5. The V gene's germline CDR1 is SGHTA and CDR2 FQGNSA. CDR3 length: 13 amino acids. The DNA of the CDR3 is TGTGCCAGCAGCCCGGGACAGGGGCAGGAAGCTTTCTTT. Encoded protein: CASSPGQGQEAFF. The whole variable domain, filled in from reference TRBV7-2 and TRBJ1-1, reads GAGVSQSPSNKVTEKGKDVELRCDPISGHTALYWYRQSLGQGLEFLIYFQGNSAPDKSGLPSDRFSAERTGGSVSTLTIQRTQQEDSAVYLCASSPGQGQEAFFGQGTRLTVV.

The genes are TRBV10-3 and TRBJ1-1; D may be TRBD1 (6 bases). The germline CDR1 and CDR2 sequences are ENHRY and SYGVKD. V lost 10 bases, J lost 7 bases, and 13 bases lay in between. The CDR3 has 11 residues. The DNA of the CDR3 is TGTGCCACCTTCGGACAGAGTGAAGCTTTCTTT. Protein product: CATFGQSEAFF.

In this sample, this clonotype turned up a few times. The chain couples TRBV20-1 to TRBJ2-5, with D perhaps matching TRBD1 (6 bases). The V end was cut by 4 bases, the J end by 3 bases, with 15 bases between. Germline lookup yields CDR1 DFQATT and CDR2 SNEGSKA (reference sequence). The CDR3 spans 14 residues. As DNA, the CDR3 is TGCAGTGCTAACGGGGACAAATCCAAAGAGACCCAGTACTTC. Translated: CSANGDKSKETQYF.

This clonotype was seen a handful of times. The chain recombines TRBV7-9 with TRBJ2-1, with D possibly TRBD2 on 6 matching bases. V was trimmed by 4 bases and J by 7 bases, leaving 14 bases between them. Germline loops: CDR1 SEHNR, CDR2 FQNEAQ (reference sequence). This CDR3 comprises 14 residues. CDR3 DNA: TGTGCCAGCAGCTCCTGGAGGGGCCAAAATGAGCAGTTCTTC. This sequence encodes CASSSWRGQNEQFF. The variable domain in full, completed from reference TRBV7-9 and TRBJ2-1, reads DTGVSQNPRHKITKRGQNVTFRCDPISEHNRLYWYRQTLGQGPEFLTYFQNEAQLEKSRLLSDRFSAERPKGSFSTLEIQRTEQGDSAMYLCASSSWRGQNEQFFGPGTRLTVL.

This clonotype was detected many times. V and J are TRBV7-2 and TRBJ2-5; D not resolved. Trimming took 3 bases from V and 7 from J, leaving 9 bases between them. Germline CDR1 reads SGHTA; CDR2 reads FQGNSA. The CDR3 loop spans 12 amino acids. The CDR3 protein is CASSFAPGTQYF. CDR3 DNA sequence: TGTGCCAGCAGCTTTGCTCCAGGGACCCAGTACTTC.

This clonotype was seen only once. J is TRBJ2-1 and V is TRBV6-2 or TRBV6-3; 9 bases are a match to TRBD1. This CDR3 region has 15 residues. The V gene's germline CDR1 is MNHEY and CDR2 SVGEGT. J lost 8 bases, V lost 2 bases, and 7 bases had no gene match. CDR3 in DNA: TGTGCCAGCAGTTACCCGGGACAGGGTGGAGATGAGCAGTTCTTC. Its translation: CASSYPGQGGDEQFF.

V is TRBV5-4 and J is TRBJ2-3; 8 bases are a match to TRBD2. V was clipped by 0 bases and J by 8 bases; unmatched bases: 5. The CDR3 covers 14 residues. CDR1 is SGHNT, CDR2 YYREEE, per germline (reference sequence). CDR3 loop: CASSLASGSGTQYF. CDR3 nucleotide sequence: TGTGCCAGCAGCTTGGCGAGCGGGAGTGGTACGCAGTATTTT.

The chain carries TRBV7-2 and TRBJ2-3; 7 positions agree with TRBD1. CDR3 length equals 14 residues. V dropped 5 bases and J dropped 4; count of bases not matched to a gene: 6. Per the germline V gene, CDR1 is SGHTA and CDR2 is FQGNSA. Here the CDR3 DNA reads TGTGCCAGCAGCCCTACAGGGGCCTCAGATACGCAGTATTTT. Translation gives CASSPTGASDTQYF.